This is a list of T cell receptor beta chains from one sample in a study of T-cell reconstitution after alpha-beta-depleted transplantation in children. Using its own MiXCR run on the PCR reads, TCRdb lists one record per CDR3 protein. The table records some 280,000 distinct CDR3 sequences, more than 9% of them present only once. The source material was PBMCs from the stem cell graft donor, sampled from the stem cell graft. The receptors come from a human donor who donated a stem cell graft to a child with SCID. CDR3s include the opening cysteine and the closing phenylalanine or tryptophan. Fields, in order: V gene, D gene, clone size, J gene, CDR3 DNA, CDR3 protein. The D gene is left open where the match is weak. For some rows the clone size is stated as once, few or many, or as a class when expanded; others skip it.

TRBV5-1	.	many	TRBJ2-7	TGCGCCAGCAGCCCCGGACAAACCTACGAGCAGTACTTC	CASSPGQTYEQYF
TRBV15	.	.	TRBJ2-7	TGTGCCACCAGCAGAGCACAAGGGCACTACGAGCAGTACTTC	CATSRAQGHYEQYF
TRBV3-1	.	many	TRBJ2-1	TGTGCCAGCAGCCGAGGGACTTCTTACAATGAGCAGTTCTTC	CASSRGTSYNEQFF
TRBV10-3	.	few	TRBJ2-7	TGTGCCATCAACTCGGACACCAGCTCCTACGAGCAGTACTTC	CAINSDTSSYEQYF
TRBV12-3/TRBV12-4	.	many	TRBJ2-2	TGTGCCAGCAGCCTGGGGCACGGGGAGCTGTTTTTT	CASSLGHGELFF
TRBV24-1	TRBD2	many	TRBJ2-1	TGTGCCACCAGTGCCTCAACCGGGACTAGCGGATACAATGAGCAGTTCTTC	CATSASTGTSGYNEQFF
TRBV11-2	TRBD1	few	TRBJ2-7	TGTGCCAGCCGTCAAGGGGGCGGTTCCTACGAGCAGTACTTC	CASRQGGGSYEQYF
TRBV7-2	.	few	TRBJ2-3	TGTGCCAGCAGAGAGAGACGAAGCATCACAGATACGCAGTATTTT	CASRERRSITDTQYF
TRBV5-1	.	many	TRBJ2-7	TGCGCCAGCAGCTTTGCGACTTACCACGAGCAGTACTTC	CASSFATYHEQYF
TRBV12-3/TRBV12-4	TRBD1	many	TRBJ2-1	TGTGCCAGCAGTCCCCGGACAGGGAATAATGAGCAGTTCTTC	CASSPRTGNNEQFF
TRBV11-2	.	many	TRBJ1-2	TGTGCCAGCAGCTTCCCAGGGATTCGAGGCTACACCTTC	CASSFPGIRGYTF
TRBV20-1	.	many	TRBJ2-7	TGCAGTGCCCAAACTTCCGGCGAGCAGTACTTC	CSAQTSGEQYF
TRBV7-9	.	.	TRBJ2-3	TGTGCCAGCAGCTACAACAGGAAAACTAGCACAGATACGCAGTATTTT	CASSYNRKTSTDTQYF
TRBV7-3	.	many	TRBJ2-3	TGTGCCAGCAGCTTAGAGTTCACAGATACGCAGTATTTT	CASSLEFTDTQYF
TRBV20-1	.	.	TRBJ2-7	TGCAGTGCCACGACCTTTGGACAGCAGAGCTCCTACGAGCAGTACTTC	CSATTFGQQSSYEQYF
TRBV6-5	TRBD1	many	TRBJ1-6	TGTGCCAGCAGTTACTCCGGGACAGGGAATTCACCCCTCCACTTT	CASSYSGTGNSPLHF
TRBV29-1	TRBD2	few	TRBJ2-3	TGCAGCGTTGAACCAGCGGGGGTCACAGATACGCAGTATTTT	CSVEPAGVTDTQYF
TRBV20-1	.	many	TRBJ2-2	TGCAGTGTCGGGCACACCGGGGAGCTGTTTTTT	CSVGHTGELFF
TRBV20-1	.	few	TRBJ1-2	TGCAGTGCTAGGCCGACAGTGGACTATGGCTACACCTTC	CSARPTVDYGYTF
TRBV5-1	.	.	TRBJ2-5	TGCGCCAGCAGCTTGGTCGGGATTGAGTACCAAGAGACCCAGTACTTC	CASSLVGIEYQETQYF
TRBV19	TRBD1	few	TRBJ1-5	TGTGCCAGTAGTGACAGGGGAAACAATCAGCCCCAGCATTTT	CASSDRGNNQPQHF
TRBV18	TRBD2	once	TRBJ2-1	TGTGCCAGCTCACTGGGACTAGCGGGGGAGCTCGATGAGCAGTTCTTC	CASSLGLAGELDEQFF
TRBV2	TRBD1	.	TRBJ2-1	TGTGCCAGCAGTCAGGGACAGGGATCAAACAATGAGCAGTTCTTC	CASSQGQGSNNEQFF
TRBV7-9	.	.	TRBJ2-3	TGTGCCAGCTCCGACCAGGTTGTGGGAATGGGAACGCAGTATTTT	CASSDQVVGMGTQYF
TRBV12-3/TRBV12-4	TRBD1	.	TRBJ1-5	TGTGCCAGCAGTGAAACAGGGGGGACGACTCAGCCCCAGCATTTT	CASSETGGTTQPQHF
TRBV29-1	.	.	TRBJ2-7	TGCAGCGTTATAACTACAGGGCCCTTGACCTACGAGCAGTACTTC	CSVITTGPLTYEQYF
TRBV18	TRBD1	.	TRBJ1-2	TGTGCCAGCTCACTCGACAGGGGAATTACGGGCTACACCTTC	CASSLDRGITGYTF
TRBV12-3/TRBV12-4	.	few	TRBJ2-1	TGTGCCAGCAGTTTAGCAGGACCCACTAGCTCCTACAATGAGCAGTTCTTC	CASSLAGPTSSYNEQFF
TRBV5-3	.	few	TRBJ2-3	TGTGCCAGCAGCTTGCCCAGGGTTCCGAGCACAGATACGCAGTATTTT	CASSLPRVPSTDTQYF
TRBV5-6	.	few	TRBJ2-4	TGTGCCAGCAGCGCGGGAACAGGGTCCAAAAACATTCAGTACTTC	CASSAGTGSKNIQYF
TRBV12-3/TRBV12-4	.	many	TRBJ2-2	TGTGCCAGCAGCAGAGACTCGTACACCGGGGAGCTGTTTTTT	CASSRDSYTGELFF
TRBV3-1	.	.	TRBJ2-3	TGTGCCAGCACCAAAGAGGGCCCAGGGACAGATACGCAGTATTTT	CASTKEGPGTDTQYF
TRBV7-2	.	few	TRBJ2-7	TGTGCCAGCAGCTTATTAAGCGAGCAGTACTTC	CASSLLSEQYF
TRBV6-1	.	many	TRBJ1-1	TGTGCCAGCAGTCGTCCAAACACTGAAGCTTTCTTT	CASSRPNTEAFF
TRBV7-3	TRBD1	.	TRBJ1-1	TGTGCCAGCAGCCCCCAGGGGGCAGGTACTGAAGCTTTCTTT	CASSPQGAGTEAFF
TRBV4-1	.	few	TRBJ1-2	TGCGCCAGCAGCCCCTCGGTAGGGGCGGCTGGCTACACCTTC	CASSPSVGAAGYTF
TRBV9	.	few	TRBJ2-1	TGTGCCAGCAGCGTAGGGACAGACCTTCGGTACAATGAGCAGTTCTTC	CASSVGTDLRYNEQFF
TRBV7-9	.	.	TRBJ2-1	TGTGCCAGCAGCTTAGTTGAGGGCTCCAATGAGCAGTTCTTC	CASSLVEGSNEQFF
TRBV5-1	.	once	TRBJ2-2	TGCGCCAGCAGCTTGCTGTGGGACTACACCGGGGAGCTGTTTTTT	CASSLLWDYTGELFF
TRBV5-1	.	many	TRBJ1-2	TGCGCCAGCAGCGCTTTTGACGATCGGGGCTACACCTTC	CASSAFDDRGYTF
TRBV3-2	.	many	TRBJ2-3	TGTGCCAGCAGCAGAGTCTACCCGGGACAAAAGTCTAGCACAGATACGCAGTATTTT	CASSRVYPGQKSSTDTQYF
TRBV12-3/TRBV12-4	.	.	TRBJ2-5	TGTGCCAGCAGTTTAAATTTGGGGTTTGAGACCCAGTACTTC	CASSLNLGFETQYF
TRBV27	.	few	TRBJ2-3	TGTGCCAGCAGTTTATCGAGTACAGACCCCAGGAGGTGGGCGCAGTATTTT	CASSLSSTDPRRWAQYF
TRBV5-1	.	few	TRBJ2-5	TGCGCCAGCAGCTCGTACGAATCCGGGACCCAGTACTTC	CASSSYESGTQYF
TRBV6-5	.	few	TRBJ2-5	TGTGCCAGCAGTTACTTATTTGGGGGGCGCGTAGAGACCCAGTACTTC	CASSYLFGGRVETQYF
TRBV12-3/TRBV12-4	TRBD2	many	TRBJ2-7	TGTGCCAGCAGATGGAGCGGGGCCTACGAGCAGTACTTC	CASRWSGAYEQYF
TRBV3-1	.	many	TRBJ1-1	TGTGCCAGCAGCCAAGATAGCCCCTCTGAAGCTTTCTTT	CASSQDSPSEAFF
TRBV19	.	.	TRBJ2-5	TGTGCCAGTAGATCCCTCTGGACAGCCCCTGAGACCCAGTACTTC	CASRSLWTAPETQYF